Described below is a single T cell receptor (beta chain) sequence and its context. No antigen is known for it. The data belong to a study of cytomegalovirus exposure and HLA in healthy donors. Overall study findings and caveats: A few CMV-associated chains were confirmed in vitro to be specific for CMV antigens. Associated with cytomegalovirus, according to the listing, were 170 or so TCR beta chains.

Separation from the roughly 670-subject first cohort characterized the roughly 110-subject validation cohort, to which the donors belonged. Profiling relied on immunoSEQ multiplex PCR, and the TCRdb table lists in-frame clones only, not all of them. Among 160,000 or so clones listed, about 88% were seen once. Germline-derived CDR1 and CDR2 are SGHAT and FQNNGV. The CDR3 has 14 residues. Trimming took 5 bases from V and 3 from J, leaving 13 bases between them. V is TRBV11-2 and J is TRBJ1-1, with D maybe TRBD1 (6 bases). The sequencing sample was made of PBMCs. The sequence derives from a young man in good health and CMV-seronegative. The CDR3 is CASSQNTGYTEAFF. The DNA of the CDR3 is TGTGCCAGCAGCCAGAATACAGGGTACACTGAAGCTTTCTTT.